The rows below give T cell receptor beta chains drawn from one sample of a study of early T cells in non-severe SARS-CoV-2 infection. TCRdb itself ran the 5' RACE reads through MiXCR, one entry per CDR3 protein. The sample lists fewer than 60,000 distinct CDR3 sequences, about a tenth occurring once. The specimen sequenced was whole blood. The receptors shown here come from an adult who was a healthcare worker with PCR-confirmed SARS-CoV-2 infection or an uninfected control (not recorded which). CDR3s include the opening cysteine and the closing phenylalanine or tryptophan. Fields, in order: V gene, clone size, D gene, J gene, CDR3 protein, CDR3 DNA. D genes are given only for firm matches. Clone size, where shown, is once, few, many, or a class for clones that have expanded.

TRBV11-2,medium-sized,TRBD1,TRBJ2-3,CASRPGQGAVRAQYF,TGTGCCAGCCGACCGGGACAGGGGGCGGTCCGTGCGCAGTATTTT
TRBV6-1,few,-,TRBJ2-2,CASSGWTGTGELFF,TGTGCCAGCAGCGGGTGGACTGGAACCGGGGAGCTGTTTTTT
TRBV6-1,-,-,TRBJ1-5,CASSGSFNQPQHF,TGTGCCAGCAGTGGGTCCTTCAATCAGCCCCAGCATTTT
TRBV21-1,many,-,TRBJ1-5,CASSMRSCQAGNQPQHF,TGTGCCAGCAGCATGCGTTCATGCCAGGCTGGCAATCAGCCCCAGCATTTT
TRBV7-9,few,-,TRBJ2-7,CASTPGGGLGEQYF,TGTGCCAGCACGCCGGGGGGCGGGTTAGGCGAGCAGTACTTC
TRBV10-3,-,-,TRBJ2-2,CAIHQGSTGELFF,TGTGCCATCCATCAAGGGAGCACCGGGGAGCTGTTTTTT
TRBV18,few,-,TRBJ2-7,CASSLQMKWEQYF,TGTGCCAGCTCACTGCAGATGAAATGGGAGCAGTACTTC
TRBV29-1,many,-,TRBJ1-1,CSVDRVGRAFF,TGCAGCGTTGACAGGGTAGGGAGAGCTTTCTTT
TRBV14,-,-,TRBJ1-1,CASSQVLRRTEAFF,TGTGCCAGCAGCCAAGTCCTCCGCCGCACTGAAGCTTTCTTT
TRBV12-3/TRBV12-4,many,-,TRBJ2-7,CASSSWQSGEQYF,TGTGCCAGCAGTTCCTGGCAAAGCGGCGAGCAGTACTTC
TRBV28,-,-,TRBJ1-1,CASSPVGPGWTEAFF,TGTGCCAGCAGTCCCGTGGGACCTGGATGGACTGAAGCTTTCTTT
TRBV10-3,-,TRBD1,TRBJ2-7,CAIRHTDRGIWSEQYF,TGTGCCATCAGGCATACTGACAGGGGTATCTGGAGCGAGCAGTACTTC
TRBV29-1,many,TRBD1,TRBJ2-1,CSVYTTDRARQFF,TGCAGCGTTTATACAACGGACAGGGCCCGGCAGTTCTTC
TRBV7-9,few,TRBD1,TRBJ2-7,CASSLRDSAFKTYEQYF,TGTGCCAGCAGCTTAAGGGACAGTGCTTTTAAGACCTACGAGCAGTACTTC
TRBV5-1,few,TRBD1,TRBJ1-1,CASTKTGGAANTEAFF,TGCGCCAGCACCAAAACAGGGGGCGCAGCGAACACTGAAGCTTTCTTT
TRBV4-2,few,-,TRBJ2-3,CASSEVTLSTDTQYF,TGTGCCAGCAGCGAAGTAACCCTAAGCACAGATACGCAGTATTTT
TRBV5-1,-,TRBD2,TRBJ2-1,CASSLGTSGSNEQFF,TGCGCCAGCAGCTTGGGGACTAGCGGGAGCAATGAGCAGTTCTTC